The 32 T cell receptor beta chains given below trace back to one sample, sequenced in a study of blood T cells in healthy people across ages. A second PCR of roughly 7 to 11 cycles used a sample-barcoded 5' primer and a J-beta primer mix. In TCRdb, the 5' RACE reads were re-called with MiXCR into one record per CDR3 protein. The sample has 500,000 to 700,000 distinct CDR3 sequences; approximately 30% are singletons. The sample comprised blood. The receptors were sampled from a woman older than 75 in good health.

This clonotype has at least ten counts. CDR3 in DNA: TGTGCCAGCAGCCCCCAAAGGACAGGCAACTACGAGCAGTACTTC. It translates to CASSPQRTGNYEQYF. V and J are TRBV11-2 and TRBJ2-7, with 7 positions matching TRBD1. V shed 5 bases, J shed 3 bases, and the junction held 10 bases outside the gene matches. Germline CDR1 SGHAT, CDR2 FQNNGV. CDR3 length: 15 amino acids.

In the case of this clonotype: Since a much larger clone is just one base distant, this may be a read error. The chain recombines TRBV20-1 with TRBJ1-2, with a tentative D call TRBD1 (6 bases). Germline assignment: CDR1 DFQATT and CDR2 SNEGSKA (reference sequence). Trimming stripped 6 bases from V and 8 bases from J, with 19 bases between. This CDR3 comprises 13 residues. CDR3 in amino acids: CSAPGRGRGGYTF. The CDR3 coding sequence is TGCAGTGCCCCCGGCCGGGGGCGTGGCGGCTACACCTTC.

The rearrangement joins TRBV20-1 to TRBJ1-2, with TRBD1 identical over 7 bases. Unmatched junction bases numbered 8, after V lost 5 bases and J lost 5 bases. The CDR3 extends over 13 amino acids. Germline V gene lookup returns CDR1 DFQATT and CDR2 SNEGSKA (reference sequence). The CDR3 spells CSAQRQGLYGYTF. The CDR3 region has the DNA TGCAGTGCTCAACGACAGGGTCTATATGGCTACACCTTC.

This clonotype has ten or more counts. The rearrangement joins TRBV5-4 to TRBJ2-5, with unresolved D. Trimming took 4 bases from V and 5 from J, leaving 12 bases between them. The CDR3 totals 13 residues. Germline lookup yields CDR1 SGHNT and CDR2 YYREEE (reference sequence). This chain's CDR3 is CASSTATEETQYF. The CDR3 DNA follows: TGTGCCAGCAGCACCGCGACTGAGGAGACCCAGTACTTC. The full variable domain, rest sourced from reference TRBV5-4 and TRBJ2-5, is ETGVTQSPTHLIKTRGQQVTLRCSSQSGHNTVSWYQQALGQGPQFIFQYYREEENGRGNFPPRFSGLQFPNYSSELNVNALELDDSALYLCASSTATEETQYFGPGTRLLVL.

Note on this clonotype: Since a much larger clone is just one base distant, this may be a read error. The DNA for the CDR3 is TGTGCCAGCAGTCCAGGGACTGGCTACACCTTC. Its translation is CASSPGTGYTF. V usage is TRBV6-1 and J usage is TRBJ1-2; possible D gene TRBD1, 5 bases. CDR1 is MNHNS and CDR2 is SASEGT in the germline V gene. V lost 5 bases and J 7 bases, leaving 8 bases between the germline ends. CDR3 size: 11 residues.

This chain uses TRBV5-1 with TRBJ2-3, with TRBD2 as a possible D gene (5 bases). The CDR3 length is 14 residues. With 1 base removed from V and 5 bases from J, the gap between germline ends came to 11 bases. Germline V gene data show CDR1 as SGHRS and CDR2 as YFSETQ. The CDR3 sequence: CASSLTFGVDTQYF. The DNA for the CDR3 is TGCGCCAGCAGCTTGACCTTCGGGGTAGATACGCAGTATTTT.

This clonotype was seen at least ten times. The V gene is TRBV15, the J gene TRBJ2-3; D unresolved. The CDR3 is 15 residues long. Germline CDR1 LNHNV, CDR2 YYDKDF (reference sequence). The V end was cut by 0 bases, the J end by 2 bases, with 9 bases between. Here the CDR3 reads CATSRDIPDTDTQYF. The CDR3, as DNA: TGTGCCACCAGCAGAGATATCCCAGACACAGATACGCAGTATTTT.

The J gene is TRBJ2-7, the V gene TRBV20-1, with 8 positions matching TRBD2. Germline V gene data show CDR1 as DFQATT and CDR2 as SNEGSKA (reference sequence). This CDR3 is 15 amino acids long. J gave up 7 bases and V 2 bases, and 13 bases lay outside the gene matches. The CDR3 reads CSARPPGTREEEQYF. CDR3 DNA: TGCAGTGCTAGACCCCCCGGGACTAGGGAAGAAGAGCAGTACTTC.

This clonotype was seen only a few times. CDR3 DNA: TGTGCCAGCAGCCTGAGGGGCCTAGCGCCGAACACTGAAGCTTTCTTT. It translates to CASSLRGLAPNTEAFF. This chain joins TRBV5-5 and TRBJ1-1; a possible D gene is TRBD1 (5 bases). The CDR3 is 16 amino acids. Trimming stripped 4 bases from V and 1 base from J, with 17 bases between. Germline CDR1 is SGHKS and CDR2 is YYEKEE (reference sequence).

At least ten counts were recorded for this clonotype. The chain is built from TRBV9 and TRBJ1-1; weak D call: TRBD1 (6 bases). Trimming pared 5 bases from V and 0 bases from J, leaving 17 bases between. The CDR3 is 16 amino acids. The germline V gene has CDR1 SGDLS and CDR2 YYNGEE. CDR3 coding DNA: TGTGCCAGCAGTCGGGACACCACATCCATGAACACTGAAGCTTTCTTT. It specifies CASSRDTTSMNTEAFF.

In the case of this clonotype: A much more abundant neighbour one base away suggests this may be a read error. This chain connects TRBV11-2 to TRBJ2-7; either TRBD1 or TRBD2 may fit D (7 bases each). V was trimmed by 2 bases and J by 7 bases, leaving 18 bases between them. Germline V lookup: CDR1 SGHAT, CDR2 FQNNGV. The CDR3 totals 15 residues. CDR3 region: CASSLPGGAYNEQYF. The CDR3 DNA reads as TGTGCCAGCAGCTTACCAGGGGGGGCCTACAATGAGCAGTACTTC.

This clonotype was observed many times. The V gene is TRBV6-2 or TRBV6-3, the J gene TRBJ1-5; D may be TRBD1 (5 bases). Trimming cost V 6 bases and J 5 bases, with 11 bases left between them. The germline CDR1 and CDR2 sequences are MNHEY and SVGEGT. The CDR3 spans 13 residues. CDR3 in DNA: TGTGCCAGCAGAAATACGGGGGATCAGCCCCAGCATTTT. This codes for CASRNTGDQPQHF.

This clonotype has a count of ten or more. The CDR3 protein is CASSDQAGGQDTQYF. The CDR3 DNA reads as TGTGCCAGCAGCGACCAGGCAGGGGGTCAGGATACGCAGTATTTT. The rearrangement uses TRBV7-3 and TRBJ2-3, with TRBD1 identical over 7 bases. The CDR3 length is 15 residues. CDR1 SGHTA and CDR2 FQGTGA come from the germline V gene. V shed 5 bases, J shed 6 bases, and the junction held 11 bases outside the gene matches.

The chain links TRBV6-1 to TRBJ1-1; TRBD1 aligns across 7 bases. V was pared by 8 bases and J by 4 bases, with 13 bases of the junction left unmatched. This CDR3 is built from 15 residues. Germline V gene data show CDR1 as MNHNS and CDR2 as SASEGT. As DNA, the CDR3 is TGTGCCAGCGCTAGCAGGACAGGAGGGGTCACTGAAGCTTTCTTT. Protein sequence: CASASRTGGVTEAFF.

This clonotype has only a few counts. This chain joins TRBV4-2 and TRBJ2-3; D may be TRBD1 (6 bases). CDR3 size: 16 residues. V dropped 0 bases and J dropped 4 bases, with 14 bases sitting between them. Germline lookup yields CDR1 LGHNA and CDR2 YNFKEQ. The CDR3 reads CASSQEEPAGADTQYF. CDR3 DNA: TGTGCCAGCAGCCAAGAGGAACCAGCAGGGGCAGATACGCAGTATTTT.

There are many counts of this clonotype. The gene calls are TRBV7-2 and TRBJ2-1; D is possibly TRBD2 (5 bases). Looked up from germline, CDR1 is SGHTA and CDR2 is FQGNSA. CDR3 size: 14 residues. V dropped 1 base and J dropped 5 bases, with 9 bases sitting between them. The CDR3 loop reads CASSLGGLNNEQFF. The CDR3 nucleotides are TGTGCCAGCAGCTTAGGTGGACTTAACAATGAGCAGTTCTTC.

The sample holds many counts of this clonotype. The chain carries TRBV20-1 and TRBJ2-7, with a possible D match to TRBD1 (6 bases). CDR3 size: 14 residues. Germline values: CDR1 DFQATT, CDR2 SNEGSKA (reference sequence). The V gene lost 6 bases and the J gene lost 4 bases, with 19 bases spanning the gap. The CDR3 DNA reads as TGCAGTGCCCAATCCCCCACAGGGTTGTACGAGCAGTACTTC. This gives the protein CSAQSPTGLYEQYF.

This clonotype was found a few times. CDR3 in amino acids: CASSPTGTGKYNEQYF. The DNA of the CDR3 is TGTGCCAGCAGCCCGACCGGGACAGGGAAATACAATGAGCAGTACTTC. The chain combines TRBV7-2 with TRBJ2-1, with 9 bases identical to TRBD1. The better agreement between TRBJ2-7 and the DNA end casts doubt on the J call. CDR3 length: 16 amino acids. From germline, CDR1 is SGHTA and CDR2 FQGNSA.

The table lists this clonotype with many counts. The V gene is TRBV5-1, the J gene TRBJ1-1; D is uncertain. CDR1 is SGHRS and CDR2 is YFSETQ in the germline V gene. The CDR3 extends over 15 amino acids. Trimming removed 4 bases at V and 1 base at J, with 14 bases between. The CDR3, as DNA: TGCGCCAGCAGCCAGAACGGAGGGTGGAACACTGAAGCTTTCTTT. Its protein is CASSQNGGWNTEAFF.

This clonotype was seen ten or more times. The CDR3 DNA sequence: TGCGCCAGCAGCGGGCGTCGTGAAGCTTTCTTT. The encoded protein is CASSGRREAFF. V gene TRBV5-1 combines with J gene TRBJ1-1; D uncertain. CDR3 size: 11 residues. V dropped 4 bases and J dropped 7 bases, with 8 bases sitting between them. CDR1 SGHRS and CDR2 YFSETQ come from the germline V gene.

This clonotype was counted ten times or more. The CDR3: CASSIRDRVNEQFF. CDR3 nucleotides: TGTGCCAGCAGCATCCGGGACAGGGTCAATGAGCAGTTCTTC. V and J are TRBV7-8 and TRBJ2-1, with 9 positions matching TRBD1. V lost 5 bases to trimming and J lost 6 bases; unmatched junction nucleotides: 5. From germline, CDR1 is SGHVS and CDR2 FQNEAQ. This CDR3 comprises 14 residues.

This chain uses TRBV7-9 with TRBJ1-2; D may be TRBD1 (5 bases). Germline V gene sequence: CDR1 SEHNR, CDR2 FQNEAQ (reference sequence). The CDR3 runs 14 residues. V lost 7 bases and J lost 3, with 15 bases in between. The CDR3 sequence: CASIEGAQDYGYTF. The CDR3 nucleotides are TGTGCCAGCATTGAAGGGGCGCAGGACTATGGCTACACCTTC.

This clonotype was counted only a few times. The V and J genes are TRBV3-1 and TRBJ2-1; 9 bases align to TRBD1. The junction had 9 bases not matched to a gene; V was cut back by 0 bases and J by 6 bases. Looked up from germline, CDR1 is LGHDT and CDR2 is YNNKEL (reference sequence). The CDR3 covers 17 residues. CDR3 in amino acids: CASSQERSGTGRNEQFF. For the CDR3, the DNA is TGTGCCAGCAGCCAAGAGCGTTCCGGGACAGGGCGCAATGAGCAGTTCTTC.

This clonotype was seen a single time. This chain uses TRBV15 with TRBJ1-2; no clear D gene. Per germline, CDR1 LNHNV and CDR2 YYDKDF (reference sequence). Trimming cost V 0 bases and J 2 bases, with 7 bases left between them. CDR3 length: 14 residues. The CDR3 is CATSRDAANYGYTF. CDR3 nucleotide sequence: TGTGCCACCAGCAGAGATGCAGCAAACTATGGCTACACCTTC.

The CDR3 is CASSSQTSGGRWQYF. CDR3 DNA sequence: TGTGCCAGCAGCTCTCAGACATCGGGGGGCCGGTGGCAGTACTTC. The chain links TRBV3-1 to TRBJ2-7, with a possible D match to TRBD2 (7 bases). Trimming cost V 5 bases and J 9 bases, with 23 bases left between them. Germline lookup yields CDR1 LGHDT and CDR2 YNNKEL (reference sequence). The CDR3 is made up of 15 amino acids.

Ten or more counts support this clonotype. The genes are TRBV7-3 and TRBJ2-3, with 7 bases lining up with TRBD1. The CDR3 consists of 12 residues. Looked up from germline, CDR1 is SGHTA and CDR2 is FQGTGA. With 3 bases clipped from V and 10 bases from J, the junction kept 4 bases outside the gene matches. CDR3 nucleotides: TGTGCCAGCAGCTTTGGGGACAGATCGCAGTATTTT. Its translation is CASSFGDRSQYF.

This clonotype was counted many times. V is TRBV14 and J is TRBJ2-7, with no clear D. Germline values: CDR1 SGHDN, CDR2 FVKESK. V was trimmed by 0 bases and J by 5 bases, leaving 14 bases between them. This CDR3 has 15 residues. The CDR3 spells CASSQDRRVEDEQYF. DNA for the CDR3: TGTGCCAGCAGCCAAGATCGACGGGTAGAGGACGAGCAGTACTTC.

In its sample, this clonotype was seen a few times. The chain recombines TRBV10-3 with TRBJ2-2, with 7 bases identical to TRBD1. Germline CDR1 reads ENHRY; CDR2 reads SYGVKD. This CDR3 is built from 15 residues. The junction had 3 bases not matched to a gene; V was cut back by 2 bases and J by 3 bases. In DNA form, the CDR3 reads TGTGCCATCAGTGAGGGGACAGTATACACCGGGGAGCTGTTTTTT. This gives the protein CAISEGTVYTGELFF.

The table lists this clonotype with many counts. The rearrangement links TRBV18 to TRBJ2-1, with D possibly called TRBD1 or TRBD2 (7 bases each). This CDR3 comprises 13 residues. Between the trimmed V and J ends, which lost 2 bases and 9 bases, there was a span of 11 bases. Germline V gene lookup returns CDR1 KGHSH and CDR2 LQKENI. Here the CDR3 DNA reads TGTGCCAGCTCACCAACAGGGGAGGGTGAGCAGTTCTTC. Its protein is CASSPTGEGEQFF.

This chain uses TRBV7-2 with TRBJ2-5; 8 bases are shared with TRBD1. Germline V CDR1 and CDR2: SGHTA, FQGNSA. The CDR3 length is 15 residues. Trimming at V came to 4 bases and at J to 0 bases, leaving 4 bases not matched to a gene. DNA of the CDR3: TGTGCCAGCAGCTCCCAGGGGGCGTACCAAGAGACCCAGTACTTC. Encoded protein: CASSSQGAYQETQYF.

CDR3 coding DNA: TGTGCCAGCAGCAGTACCTCGGAGAACACTGAAGCTTTCTTT. Residues: CASSSTSENTEAFF. This chain connects TRBV7-9 to TRBJ1-1; D is unresolved. The germline V gene has CDR1 SEHNR and CDR2 FQNEAQ (reference sequence). V was shortened by 5 bases and J by 1 base, with 11 bases between the two germline ends. The CDR3 is made up of 14 amino acids.

This clonotype was seen a few times. The J gene is TRBJ2-3, the V gene TRBV29-1; D is undetermined. CDR1 and CDR2 from the germline V gene are SQVTM and ANQGSEA. The CDR3 runs 12 residues. V was trimmed by 7 bases and J by 2 bases, leaving 10 bases between them. The DNA for the CDR3 is TGCAGCGGTGGATCGTCCACAGATACGCAGTATTTT. Translating gives CSGGSSTDTQYF.